The present T cell receptor (beta chain) was sequenced within a study of vaccination effects on CD4 cells after COVID-19. The CDR3 is 12 residues long. Trimming removed 4 bases from V and 7 bases from J, with 9 bases in between. Germline values: CDR1 SGHNT, CDR2 YYREEE (reference sequence). Sequencing was preceded by expansion of antigen-specific CD4+ T cells with viral peptide pools in the ViraFEST assay. The culture ran for 10 days before CD4+ T cells were isolated. Prior SARS-CoV-2 infection was absent in the vaccine recipients, as shown by negative nucleocapsid antibodies. TCRdb's copy holds only in-frame clones and misses some; the assay was immunoSEQ multiplex PCR. The sample includes roughly 50,000 clones, 75% to 80% of them seen just once. Regarding the study as a whole: By a late point after vaccination, infection- and vaccine-induced clones had shrunk markedly through clonal contraction.

On this clone: As yet, its antigen is unknown.

The rearrangement uses TRBV5-4 and TRBJ2-1; tentative D call: TRBD1 (6 bases). Sequencing used CD4+ T cells from PBMCs cultured with HCoV-OC43 spike peptides, obtained before COVID-19 vaccination. Subset meaning: HCoV-OC43 spike overlapping peptide pool stimulation. The origin of this receptor is a human donor who received a COVID-19 vaccine. DNA of the CDR3: TGTGCCAGCAGCGCCCAGGGGAATGAGCAGTTCTTC. Translation: CASSAQGNEQFF. Variable domain in full (rest from reference TRBV5-4 and TRBJ2-1): ETGVTQSPTHLIKTRGQQVTLRCSSQSGHNTVSWYQQALGQGPQFIFQYYREEENGRGNFPPRFSGLQFPNYSSELNVNALELDDSALYLCASSAQGNEQFFGPGTRLTVL.